This passage covers 11 T cell receptor beta chains from one sample sequenced in a study of human T cells and chemical hapten exposure. MiXCR, applied by TCRdb to the RACE reads, yields one record per CDR3 protein. The repertoire holds under 450,000 distinct CDR3 sequences, with more than 4.5% as singletons. Time point noted: patch test 1, 2 weeks after DPC sensitization. The treatment: therapeutic diphenylcyclopropenone sensitization with weekly scalp DPC. This material consisted of whole blood, taken in connection with sensitization to the hapten diphenylcyclopropenone (DPC). Receptor source: a woman aged 50 to 65 with alopecia areata. Some clones in this sample may be carry-over from other donors' samples.

The genes are TRBV4-2 and TRBJ1-2; a weak D match, TRBD1 (5 bases). Germline V CDR1 and CDR2: LGHNA, YNFKEQ. Trimming took off 1 base at V and 6 bases at J, with 9 bases between the two ends. The CDR3 loop spans 13 amino acids. The CDR3 DNA is TGTGCCAGCAGCCAAGGTTTGGGGGATGGCTACACCTTC. It codes for CASSQGLGDGYTF.

This clonotype was seen ten or more times. The J gene is TRBJ1-1, the V gene TRBV28; D call uncertain. Germline V gene lookup returns CDR1 MDHEN and CDR2 SYDVKM. This CDR3 region has 14 residues. V lost 11 bases to trimming and J lost 1 base, with 17 bases between them. The CDR3 loop reads CAARAPARNTEAFF. In DNA, the CDR3 is TGTGCCGCACGGGCCCCTGCAAGGAACACTGAAGCTTTCTTT.

The DNA for the CDR3 is TGTGCCAGCAGGCCACTGGGGGGGCTTGAAGCTTTCTTT. Residues: CASRPLGGLEAFF. The chain uses TRBV6-5 and TRBJ1-1, with TRBD1 as a possible D gene (6 bases). V gave up 6 bases and J gave up 7 bases, with 15 bases separating them. Germline V gene sequence: CDR1 MNHEY, CDR2 SVGAGI. The CDR3 is 13 residues long.

Turning to this clonotype: A much larger clonotype is one base distant, so this may be a read error. The V gene is TRBV6-6, the J gene TRBJ2-2; TRBD1 is a possible D gene (6 bases). The CDR3 runs to 14 residues. Between the trimmed V and J ends, which lost 6 bases and 6 bases, there was a span of 14 bases. CDR1 and CDR2 from the germline V gene are MNHNY and SVGAGI (reference sequence). CDR3 protein: CASRQGLDSGELFF. The CDR3 coding sequence is TGTGCCAGCAGACAGGGATTGGACTCCGGGGAGCTGTTTTTT.

This sequence joins TRBV7-9 and TRBJ1-2; 8 positions agree with TRBD1. Germline-derived CDR1 and CDR2 are SEHNR and FQNEAQ (reference sequence). The CDR3 runs 14 residues. J gave up 8 bases and V 1 base, and 6 bases lay outside the gene matches. The CDR3 loop is CASSLGQGKRGYTF. For the CDR3, the DNA is TGTGCCAGCAGCTTAGGACAGGGGAAGCGCGGCTACACCTTC.

V gene TRBV3-1 combines with J gene TRBJ1-1; unclear D gene. The CDR3 spans 14 residues. In germline, CDR1 is LGHDT, CDR2 YNNKEL (reference sequence). The V gene lost 1 base and the J gene lost 3 bases, with 9 bases spanning the gap. For the CDR3, the DNA is TGTGCCAGCAGCCAAGTCAGCTATGACACTGAAGCTTTCTTT. As protein: CASSQVSYDTEAFF.

This clonotype has a count of ten or more. The V gene is TRBV7-2, the J gene TRBJ2-2, with 10 positions matching TRBD2. Germline V gene sequence: CDR1 SGHTA, CDR2 FQGNSA. With V trimmed by 4 bases and J by 4 bases, 3 bases remained unmatched. The CDR3 length is 15 residues. The CDR3 here is CASSSSGGFTGELFF. Here the CDR3 DNA reads TGTGCCAGCAGCTCTAGCGGGGGTTTCACCGGGGAGCTGTTTTTT.

There are a few counts of this clonotype. CDR3 loop: CASSPDANEAFF. CDR3 nucleotide sequence: TGTGCCAGCAGCCCGGACGCTAATGAAGCTTTCTTT. The chain uses TRBV7-9 and TRBJ1-1, with D hard to call. Per the germline V gene, CDR1 is SEHNR and CDR2 is FQNEAQ (reference sequence). With 5 bases removed from V and 7 bases from J, the gap between germline ends came to 11 bases. The length of the CDR3 is 12 residues.

The sample holds many counts of this clonotype. The chain uses TRBV12-3 or TRBV12-4 and TRBJ2-2, with D hard to call. Between the trimmed V and J ends, which lost 6 bases and 6 bases, there was a span of 8 bases. The CDR3 is 12 amino acids. The CDR3 reads CASSLSSGELFF. The CDR3 DNA reads TGTGCCAGCAGCCTAAGCTCCGGGGAGCTGTTTTTT.

The V call is TRBV18, the J call TRBJ2-7; D might be TRBD1 (10 bases). Germline V lookup: CDR1 KGHSH, CDR2 LQKENI. Trimming stripped 2 bases from V and 7 bases from J, with 33 bases between. The CDR3 is 20 residues long. Written as DNA, the CDR3 is TGTGCCAGCTCACCAACTTGGACAGGGGGTCGGCGGGAGGGCCTCAAAGAGCAGTACTTC. This encodes CASSPTWTGGRREGLKEQYF.

This clonotype has ten or more counts. The chain joins TRBV7-8 to TRBJ1-4, with 8 bases lining up with TRBD1. Germline CDR1 SGHVS, CDR2 FQNEAQ. The ends lost 5 bases at V and 4 bases at J; junction bases unmatched: 9. The CDR3 runs to 16 residues. The CDR3 bases are TGTGCCAGCAGCGTGGGCAGGGGGCTTGGTAATGAAAAACTGTTTTTT. Its translation: CASSVGRGLGNEKLFF.